The source of this T cell receptor beta chain is a study of blood T cell repertoires in COVID-19. At the level of the study: From the United States, Italy and Spain came samples of acute and convalescent COVID-19. PBMCs, B-cell-depleted T cells, or T cells were the source of the cDNA or gDNA that made up the material.

Germline values: CDR1 MNHEY, CDR2 SMNVEV (reference sequence). Trimming took off 4 bases at V and 11 bases at J, with 20 bases between the two ends. This CDR3 has 14 residues. Authors' processing steps: Scientists estimated how many nucleated cells there were by amplifying reference gene primers. Sequenced by immunoSEQ multiplex PCR; TCRdb stores in-frame clones only, minus some. The V and J calls and clone size are taken from that table; D and trimming were inferred from the DNA. The table lists 150,000 to 200,000 clones, 82% of them singletons. Participants had their cohort set by participant-reported clinical history.

The clonotype was recovered from an older woman with acute COVID-19. The sample consisted of PBMCs or T cells enriched from blood (not recorded which). The chain recombines TRBV27 with TRBJ1-1; D is uncertain. The CDR3 loop reads CASSSPGSSRWAFF. The CDR3, as DNA: TGTGCCAGCAGTTCCCCCGGGTCCTCAAGGTGGGCTTTCTTT.